The 27 T cell receptor beta chains listed next were all sequenced from one sample in a study of T-cell memory formation after mild COVID-19. MiXCR was run by TCRdb on the 5' RACE reads, yielding one entry per CDR3 protein. The sample has about 110,000 distinct CDR3 sequences, more than 15% seen once. Material: PBMCs or a T cell subset sorted from them (not recorded which). The receptors here all came from an adult woman who had mild COVID-19 (a few samples of this study predate the infection). Cell type and time point are not known.

The table lists this clonotype with a few counts. This chain uses TRBV12-3 or TRBV12-4 with TRBJ2-3; possibly TRBD1 for D (5 bases). CDR3 size: 13 residues. The ends were cut back, 6 bases at V and 4 bases at J, with 11 bases in the middle. The CDR3 reads CASRDKMADTQYF. In nucleotides, the CDR3 is TGTGCCAGCAGGGACAAGATGGCAGATACGCAGTATTTT.

The rearrangement links TRBV7-2 to TRBJ2-7, with D uncertain. The CDR3 runs to 13 residues. The V gene's germline CDR1 is SGHTA and CDR2 FQGNSA. V dropped 5 bases and J dropped 2 bases, with 10 bases sitting between them. DNA of the CDR3: TGTGCCAGCAGCCTTTACACCCCCTACGAGCAGTACTTC. Its protein is CASSLYTPYEQYF. Full variable domain (rest looked up from reference TRBV7-2 and TRBJ2-7): GAGVSQSPSNKVTEKGKDVELRCDPISGHTALYWYRQSLGQGLEFLIYFQGNSAPDKSGLPSDRFSAERTGGSVSTLTIQRTQQEDSAVYLCASSLYTPYEQYFGPGTRLTVT.

In its sample, this clonotype was seen many times. V is TRBV12-3 or TRBV12-4 and J is TRBJ1-1; 9 bases fit TRBD1. The V segment lost 3 bases and the J segment 6 bases; nucleotides outside the gene matches: 2. The CDR3 contains 13 residues. CDR3 protein: CASSFRTGAEAFF. CDR3 nucleotide sequence: TGTGCCAGCAGTTTCCGGACAGGGGCTGAAGCTTTCTTT.

This chain connects TRBV6-2 or TRBV6-3 to TRBJ2-3; D unresolved. Germline CDR1 and CDR2: MNHEY and SVGEGT. V was clipped by 2 bases and J by 2 bases, with 5 bases between them. This CDR3 is built from 13 residues. This CDR3 reads CASSYHSTDTQYF. CDR3 coding DNA: TGTGCCAGCAGTTACCACTCCACAGATACGCAGTATTTT.

V and J are TRBV16 and TRBJ1-5; 7 bases align to TRBD1. The trim removed 0 bases at V and 7 bases at J, leaving 6 bases unmatched. The CDR3 spans 15 residues. Germline-derived CDR1 and CDR2 are KGHSY and FQNENV. The CDR3 DNA sequence: TGTGCCAGCAGCCAATCCGGGACAGTTTGGCAGCCCCAGCATTTT. It codes for CASSQSGTVWQPQHF.

The chain carries TRBV4-3 and TRBJ2-5; D may match TRBD1 or TRBD2 (5 bases each). This CDR3 has 15 residues. CDR1 is LGHNA and CDR2 is YSLEER in the germline V gene. V was pared by 4 bases and J by 5 bases, with 17 bases between. CDR3 protein: CASSPLWGNRETQYF. CDR3 coding DNA: TGCGCCAGCAGCCCCCTATGGGGGAACCGGGAGACCCAGTACTTC.

This clonotype has a count of ten or more. V gene TRBV5-1 combines with J gene TRBJ2-1; the match to TRBD1 covers 8 bases. Per the germline V gene, CDR1 is SGHRS and CDR2 is YFSETQ. This CDR3 comprises 15 residues. The V segment lost 4 bases and the J segment 5 bases; nucleotides outside the gene matches: 8. The CDR3 region is CASSPGQGTDNEQFF. CDR3 DNA: TGCGCCAGCAGCCCAGGACAGGGCACGGACAATGAGCAGTTCTTC. The variable domain in full, with the rest retrieved from reference TRBV5-1 and TRBJ2-1, is KAGVTQTPRYLIKTRGQQVTLSCSPISGHRSVSWYQQTPGQGLQFLFEYFSETQRNKGNFPGRFSGRQFSNSRSEMNVSTLELGDSALYLCASSPGQGTDNEQFFGPGTRLTVL.

The chain links TRBV3-1 to TRBJ1-5; 7 positions match TRBD1. The CDR3 totals 17 residues. V shed 0 bases and J 5 bases; nucleotides not matched to a gene: 10. Per the germline V gene, CDR1 is LGHDT and CDR2 is YNNKEL (reference sequence). The CDR3 nucleotides are TGTGCCAGCAGCCAAGAGGTAGGGCAGGGGGGGCATCAGCCCCAGCATTTT. Translation gives CASSQEVGQGGHQPQHF.

This clonotype showed up just a few times. The chain is built from TRBV20-1 and TRBJ2-3, with unresolved D. The CDR3 has 14 residues. Trimming took 7 bases from V and 0 from J, leaving 14 bases between them. CDR1 and CDR2 from the germline V gene are DFQATT and SNEGSKA (reference sequence). In DNA, the CDR3 is TGCAGTGTGGAAGGGCGTCCGAGCACAGATACGCAGTATTTT. This encodes CSVEGRPSTDTQYF.

This clonotype has more than one count but fewer than ten. J is TRBJ1-2 and V is TRBV7-9, with TRBD1 matching over 8 bases. This CDR3 is 14 amino acids long. Germline assignment: CDR1 SEHNR and CDR2 FQNEAQ (reference sequence). The trim removed 5 bases at V and 3 bases at J, leaving 5 bases unmatched. CDR3 loop: CASSPTGAYYGYTF. In DNA, the CDR3 is TGTGCCAGCAGCCCGACAGGGGCGTACTATGGCTACACCTTC. Variable domain in full (rest from reference TRBV7-9 and TRBJ1-2): DTGVSQNPRHKITKRGQNVTFRCDPISEHNRLYWYRQTLGQGPEFLTYFQNEAQLEKSRLLSDRFSAERPKGSFSTLEIQRTEQGDSAMYLCASSPTGAYYGYTFGSGTRLTVV.

The chain's CDR3 is CSVASGTYGYTF. Written as DNA, the CDR3 is TGCAGCGTTGCGTCGGGGACCTATGGCTACACCTTC. The rearrangement links TRBV29-1 to TRBJ1-2, with a tentative D call TRBD1 (5 bases). Looked up from germline, CDR1 is SQVTM and CDR2 is ANQGSEA. The CDR3 extends over 12 amino acids. Deletions cut 4 bases from V and 4 bases from J, with 10 bases between. The whole variable domain, filled in from reference TRBV29-1 and TRBJ1-2, reads SAVISQKPSRDICQRGTSLTIQCQVDSQVTMMFWYRQQPGQSLTLIATANQGSEATYESGFVIDKFPISRPNLTFSTLTVSNMSPEDSSIYLCSVASGTYGYTFGSGTRLTVV.

Ten or more counts support this clonotype. Written as DNA, the CDR3 is TGCGCCAGCAGCCCCGGAGCGAGTCCGTACAATGAGCAGTTCTTC. Residues: CASSPGASPYNEQFF. The genes are TRBV5-1 and TRBJ2-1; D gene ambiguous. CDR1 SGHRS and CDR2 YFSETQ come from the germline V gene. This CDR3 region has 15 residues. Trimming pared 4 bases from V and 4 bases from J, leaving 15 bases between.

This chain connects TRBV6-1 to TRBJ2-3; possible D gene TRBD1, 5 bases. Germline V gives CDR1 MNHNS, CDR2 SASEGT. CDR3 length: 16 residues. The germline V and J ends were trimmed by 1 base and 4 bases, with 15 bases remaining between them. The DNA of the CDR3 is TGTGCCAGCAGTGAAGACGCGGTGGTGGGGCCAGATACGCAGTATTTT. Its protein product is CASSEDAVVGPDTQYF.

This clonotype was counted a few times. V gene TRBV20-1 combines with J gene TRBJ1-2; 8 bases match TRBD1. Germline V gene sequence: CDR1 DFQATT, CDR2 SNEGSKA (reference sequence). V was clipped by 1 base and J by 4 bases; unmatched bases: 8. The CDR3 is made up of 15 amino acids. The CDR3 sequence is CSARAPRQGSYGYTF. The CDR3 DNA reads as TGCAGTGCTAGAGCGCCCCGACAGGGGAGCTATGGCTACACCTTC.

This sequence joins TRBV6-6 and TRBJ1-1, with a weak D call TRBD1 (5 bases). V gave up 0 bases and J gave up 1 base, with 6 bases separating them. The CDR3 contains 14 residues. In germline, CDR1 is MNHNY, CDR2 SVGAGI (reference sequence). The CDR3 region is CASSYSTENTEAFF. CDR3 bases: TGTGCCAGCAGTTACTCGACAGAGAACACTGAAGCTTTCTTT.

The V and J genes are TRBV14 and TRBJ2-1, with D possibly matching TRBD1 (6 bases). V was trimmed by 1 base and J by 12 bases, leaving 10 bases between them. CDR1 is SGHDN, CDR2 FVKESK, per germline. The CDR3 extends over 12 amino acids. CDR3 sequence (DNA): TGTGCCAGCAGCCAAGTACAGGGTGGGCAGTTCTTC. It specifies CASSQVQGGQFF.

There are a few counts of this clonotype. In DNA, the CDR3 is TGTGCCAGCTCACGGCTAATTGACCGGGACGGAAAACTCACAGATACGCAGTATTTT. Protein: CASSRLIDRDGKLTDTQYF. The V call is TRBV18, the J call TRBJ2-3; D is tentatively TRBD1 or TRBD2 (5 bases each). There are 19 residues in the CDR3. Germline lookup yields CDR1 KGHSH and CDR2 LQKENI. Trimming took off 4 bases at V and 2 bases at J, with 25 bases between the two ends. Filled out from reference TRBV18 and TRBJ2-3, the complete variable domain reads NAGVMQNPRHLVRRRGQEARLRCSPMKGHSHVYWYRQLPEEGLKFMVYLQKENIIDESGMPKERFSAEFPKEGPSILRIQQVVRGDSAAYFCASSRLIDRDGKLTDTQYFGPGTRLTVL.

In this sample, this clonotype turned up a few times. The chain recombines TRBV5-1 with TRBJ1-2; D is ambiguous. This CDR3 is 15 amino acids long. Trimming pared 0 bases from V and 2 bases from J, leaving 11 bases between. From germline, CDR1 is SGHRS and CDR2 YFSETQ. The CDR3 sequence is CASSLVGQRNYGYTF. The CDR3 nucleotides are TGCGCCAGCAGCTTGGTTGGGCAGCGAAACTATGGCTACACCTTC.

The rearrangement links TRBV24-1 to TRBJ2-5; D not resolved. V shed 3 bases and J shed 4 bases, with 8 bases lying between them. The germline CDR1 and CDR2 sequences are KGHDR and SFDVKD. CDR3 length: 13 residues. CDR3 in DNA: TGTGCCACCAGTGATCCCACAGTAGAGACCCAGTACTTC. This gives the protein CATSDPTVETQYF.

V usage is TRBV28 and J usage is TRBJ2-7, with D perhaps matching TRBD2 (6 bases). V dropped 4 bases and J dropped 3 bases, with 22 bases sitting between them. This CDR3 comprises 17 residues. Germline V gene lookup returns CDR1 MDHEN and CDR2 SYDVKM. CDR3 sequence reads: CASSSHLFRDWDYEQYF. Here the CDR3 DNA reads TGTGCCAGCAGTTCGCACCTCTTCCGGGACTGGGACTACGAGCAGTACTTC.

This clonotype was recorded a few times. The V and J genes are TRBV24-1 and TRBJ2-1, with D maybe TRBD2 (5 bases). CDR1 and CDR2 from the germline V gene are KGHDR and SFDVKD. Trimming cost V 2 bases and J 5 bases, with 9 bases left between them. This CDR3 is 14 amino acids long. The CDR3 here is CATSDWSGHNEQFF. Written as DNA, the CDR3 is TGTGCCACCAGTGATTGGAGCGGACACAATGAGCAGTTCTTC.

This clonotype was picked up a small number of times. This chain links TRBV20-1 with TRBJ2-7; 7 bases line up with TRBD1. Trimming took 1 base from V and 2 from J; bases not matched to a gene: 8. The CDR3 is 15 amino acids. Germline values: CDR1 DFQATT, CDR2 SNEGSKA (reference sequence). Written as DNA, the CDR3 is TGCAGTGCTAGAGTAGGGACAGATTCCCCCTACGAGCAGTACTTC. This gives the protein CSARVGTDSPYEQYF.

Remarks on this clonotype: The junction departs from the called germline gene at one end, perhaps through a read error. The chain couples TRBV5-6 to TRBJ2-7; D is unresolved. This CDR3 has 16 amino acids. Per germline, CDR1 SGHDT and CDR2 YYEEEE. The CDR3 here is CASTLIGGFGYYEQYF. CDR3 coding DNA: TGTGCCAGCACCTTGATCGGCGGTTTCGGATACTACGAGCAGTACTTC.

This clonotype was observed many times. V is TRBV7-9 and J is TRBJ1-1, with D unclear. V was clipped by 5 bases and J by 2 bases, with 6 bases between them. This CDR3 is 12 amino acids long. CDR1 is SEHNR, CDR2 FQNEAQ, per germline (reference sequence). Here the CDR3 DNA reads TGTGCCAGCAGCCCGTCTAACACTGAAGCTTTCTTT. It encodes CASSPSNTEAFF. Complete variable domain (other parts from reference TRBV7-9 and TRBJ1-1): DTGVSQNPRHKITKRGQNVTFRCDPISEHNRLYWYRQTLGQGPEFLTYFQNEAQLEKSRLLSDRFSAERPKGSFSTLEIQRTEQGDSAMYLCASSPSNTEAFFGQGTRLTVV.

V and J are TRBV4-1 and TRBJ1-5; 7 nucleotides agree with TRBD1. The germline gives CDR1 MGHRA, CDR2 YSYEKL. This CDR3 is built from 16 residues. V lost 0 bases and J lost 4; bases outside the gene matches: 6. CDR3 in amino acids: CASSQEGRGGNQPQHF. CDR3 bases: TGCGCCAGCAGCCAAGAGGGCAGGGGGGGGAATCAGCCCCAGCATTTT.

This clonotype was seen only a few times. J is TRBJ2-2 and V is TRBV3-1; tentatively, D is TRBD1 (6 bases). The V end lost 2 bases, the J end lost 5 bases, and 12 bases lay between the germline ends. Germline V gene data show CDR1 as LGHDT and CDR2 as YNNKEL (reference sequence). The CDR3 has 15 amino acids. DNA of the CDR3: TGTGCCAGCAGCCAAAAGACAGGATGGACCGGGGAGCTGTTTTTT. Protein sequence: CASSQKTGWTGELFF.

The chain links TRBV24-1 to TRBJ2-1; 8 bases align to TRBD1. The CDR3 consists of 15 residues. The germline V gene has CDR1 KGHDR and CDR2 SFDVKD. V shed 5 bases, J shed 7 bases, and the junction held 9 bases outside the gene matches. The CDR3 DNA is TGTGCCACCAGTGCACTGGACAGGGCTGAAAATGAGCAGTTCTTC. Translated: CATSALDRAENEQFF.